This T cell receptor beta chain emerged from a study of shared clonotypes between healthy human individuals. Study observations and caveats: Only blood samples were collected, and tissue repertoires likely differ.

The CDR3 covers 17 residues. Germline lookup yields CDR1 MDHEN and CDR2 SYDVKM. The ends lost 5 bases at V and 7 bases at J; junction bases unmatched: 14. CD45RO+ cells plus CCR7-negative CD45RA+ TemRA cells formed CD8 memory. Assay used: immunoSEQ multiplex PCR; TCRdb lists only in-frame clones, some missing. Altogether roughly 86,000 clones are present, 60% to 70% being singletons, with the ten largest covering roughly 52%. As regards this clone: Antigen specificity is unknown.

The source of this sequence is a young man in good health. Specimen: memory CD8+ T cells sorted from blood. Subset in this sample: CD45RO+ cells pooled with CCR7-negative TemRA cells. J is TRBJ2-7 and V is TRBV28, with 13 bases that match TRBD2. CDR3 in amino acids: CASSTQDGLAGAGEQYF. CDR3 sequence (DNA): TGTGCCAGCAGTACCCAAGATGGACTAGCGGGAGCGGGAGAGCAGTACTTC. Filled out from reference TRBV28 and TRBJ2-7, the complete variable domain reads DVKVTQSSRYLVKRTGEKVFLECVQDMDHENMFWYRQDPGLGLRLIYFSYDVKMKEKGDIPEGYSVSREKKERFSLILESASTNQTSMYLCASSTQDGLAGAGEQYFGPGTRLTVT.